The T cell receptor beta chain described here comes from a study of cytomegalovirus exposure and HLA in healthy donors. The method was immunoSEQ multiplex PCR; TCRdb's version includes in-frame clones alone and lacks a portion of them. The sample has 150,000 to 200,000 clones, approximately 86% seen once; the top ten hold around 2%. Details on this clone: Its antigen is still unknown.

Study results and limitations: Roughly 170 TCR beta chains were listed as cytomegalovirus-associated. Through in vitro validation, a few CMV-associated chains were shown to be specific for CMV antigens.

Unmatched junction bases numbered 4, after V lost 2 bases and J lost 6 bases. Germline V gives CDR1 MNHEY, CDR2 SVGAGI. This CDR3 comprises 14 residues. This receptor was identified in a woman between 18 and 29 years old in good health and CMV-seronegative. This rearrangement joins TRBV6-5 to TRBJ2-7, with 10 bases identical to TRBD2. Sequencing used PBMCs. CDR3 amino acids: CASSYPGLAAEQYF. In nucleotides, the CDR3 is TGTGCCAGCAGTTACCCCGGACTAGCGGCCGAGCAGTACTTC.